What follows are 10 T cell receptor beta chains derived from one specimen sequenced in a study of regulatory T cells in long-lasting Graves disease. The time point is: newly diagnosed GD, antithyroid drugs for less than 3 months. Researchers made the TCR library from RNA that was extracted from PBMCs. Through Arm-PCR of CDR3 regions and iRepertoire HTBI primers, TCR beta libraries were built. TCRdb redid the calling of the multiplex PCR reads with MiXCR, one entry per CDR3 protein. The repertoire holds roughly 530,000 distinct CDR3 sequences, with 16% as singletons. These sequences were also reported in another study, on T cells in Graves' hyperthyroidism and ophthalmopathy.

The specimen was peripheral blood mononuclear cells (PBMCs), collected at new diagnosis, from a patient treated with antithyroid drugs. The receptor set was obtained from a woman aged 40-60 years with Graves disease.

This clonotype has only a few counts. The rearrangement joins TRBV5-1 to TRBJ2-1; TRBD2 agrees at 11 bases. The germline CDR1 and CDR2 sequences are SGHRS and YFSETQ. The CDR3 is 16 amino acids. The ends lost 4 bases at V and 5 bases at J; junction bases unmatched: 8. CDR3 DNA sequence: TGCGCCAGCAGCCCAATAGCGGGGGGGCCTAACAATGAGCAGTTCTTC. It specifies CASSPIAGGPNNEQFF.

This clonotype has at least ten counts. The rearrangement links TRBV12-3 or TRBV12-4 to TRBJ1-4; D uncertain. V lost 3 bases to trimming and J lost 6 bases, with 5 bases between them. The CDR3 extends over 12 amino acids. The CDR3 here is CASSFRHEKLFF. The CDR3 region has the DNA TGTGCCAGCAGTTTTCGGCATGAAAAACTGTTTTTT.

This clonotype was counted a few times. J is TRBJ2-1 and V is TRBV5-4; the match to TRBD1 covers 9 bases. The germline CDR1 and CDR2 sequences are SGHNT and YYREEE (reference sequence). V lost 5 bases, J lost 8 bases, and 11 bases stayed unmatched. This CDR3 is built from 15 residues. CDR3 amino acids: CASSSGQGNFDEQFF. For the CDR3, the DNA is TGTGCCAGCAGTTCCGGACAGGGGAATTTCGATGAGCAGTTCTTC. Full variable domain (outside the CDR3, taken from reference TRBV5-4 and TRBJ2-1): ETGVTQSPTHLIKTRGQQVTLRCSSQSGHNTVSWYQQALGQGPQFIFQYYREEENGRGNFPPRFSGLQFPNYSSELNVNALELDDSALYLCASSSGQGNFDEQFFGPGTRLTVL.

This clonotype was picked up many times. This chain joins TRBV6-5 and TRBJ2-7; 8 bases are a match to TRBD1. After removal of 2 bases from V and 0 bases from J, the junction contained 3 bases not matched to a gene. This CDR3 comprises 15 residues. CDR1 and CDR2 from the germline V gene are MNHEY and SVGAGI. The CDR3 loop is CASSYQGAASYEQYF. In DNA form, the CDR3 reads TGTGCCAGCAGTTACCAGGGGGCCGCCTCCTACGAGCAGTACTTC.

In this sample, this clonotype turned up a few times. V and J are TRBV6-5 and TRBJ1-1; no clear D gene. The CDR3 extends over 15 amino acids. V was clipped by 2 bases and J by 4 bases, with 14 bases between them. CDR1 and CDR2 from the germline V gene are MNHEY and SVGAGI. CDR3 sequence: CASSYGVHTGTEAFF. DNA for the CDR3: TGTGCCAGCAGTTACGGGGTGCACACGGGCACTGAAGCTTTCTTT.

V is TRBV6-1 and J is TRBJ2-7; 7 bases align to TRBD2. The CDR3 totals 14 residues. Trimming took 6 bases from V and 2 from J; bases not matched to a gene: 7. CDR1 MNHNS and CDR2 SASEGT come from the germline V gene. The CDR3 is CASSDPGGTYEQYF. CDR3 nucleotides: TGTGCCAGCAGCGATCCGGGGGGAACCTACGAGCAGTACTTC.

This clonotype appeared a few times. The V gene is TRBV4-1, the J gene TRBJ2-3; TRBD1 agrees at 7 bases. CDR1 is MGHRA, CDR2 YSYEKL, per germline. V shed 0 bases and J 5 bases; nucleotides not matched to a gene: 5. The CDR3 loop spans 15 amino acids. The CDR3 reads CASSQERGLLDTQYF. For the CDR3, the DNA is TGCGCCAGCAGCCAAGAGAGGGGGCTTTTAGATACGCAGTATTTT.

The chain uses TRBV4-1 and TRBJ2-5; 7 nucleotides align to TRBD2. Trimming cost V 0 bases and J 2 bases; bases outside gene matches: 12. Germline CDR1 and CDR2: MGHRA and YSYEKL. The CDR3 spans 18 residues. The CDR3 bases are TGCGCCAGCAGCCAAGATGAAAATCGGGGGGAGATACAAGAGACCCAGTACTTC. Translation gives CASSQDENRGEIQETQYF.

This clonotype was detected many times. V is TRBV2 and J is TRBJ1-1; weak D call: TRBD1 (6 bases). The V end lost 6 bases, the J end lost 2 bases, and 22 bases lay between the germline ends. Germline CDR1 reads SNHLY; CDR2 reads FYNNEI. This CDR3 contains 17 residues. As DNA, the CDR3 is TGTGCCAGCAGATTTGACGTAGGGGGGGGAAAAAACACTGAAGCTTTCTTT. It encodes CASRFDVGGGKNTEAFF.

This clonotype occurred many times. This rearrangement joins TRBV2 to TRBJ2-1; possible D gene TRBD2, 6 bases. Trimming shortened V by 1 base and J by 8 bases, and 12 bases separated the two germline ends. Germline CDR1 and CDR2: SNHLY and FYNNEI. This CDR3 is 14 amino acids long. CDR3: CASSEDGRGDEQFF. DNA for the CDR3: TGTGCCAGCAGTGAAGACGGGCGGGGAGATGAGCAGTTCTTC.